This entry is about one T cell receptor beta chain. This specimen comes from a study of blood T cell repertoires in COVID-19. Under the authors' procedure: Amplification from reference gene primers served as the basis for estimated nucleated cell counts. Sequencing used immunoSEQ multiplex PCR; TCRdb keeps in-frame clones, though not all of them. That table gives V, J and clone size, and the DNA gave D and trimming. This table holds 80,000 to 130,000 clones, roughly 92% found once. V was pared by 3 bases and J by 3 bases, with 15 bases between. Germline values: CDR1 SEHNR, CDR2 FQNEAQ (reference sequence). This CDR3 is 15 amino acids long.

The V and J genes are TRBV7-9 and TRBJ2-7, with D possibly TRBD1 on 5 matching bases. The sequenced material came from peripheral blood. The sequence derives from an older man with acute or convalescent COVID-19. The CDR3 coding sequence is TGTGCCAGCAGCTTCGGCCAGGGAATGAACTACGAGCAGTACTTC. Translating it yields CASSFGQGMNYEQYF. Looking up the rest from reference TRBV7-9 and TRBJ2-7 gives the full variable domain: DTGVSQNPRHKITKRGQNVTFRCDPISEHNRLYWYRQTLGQGPEFLTYFQNEAQLEKSRLLSDRFSAERPKGSFSTLEIQRTEQGDSAMYLCASSFGQGMNYEQYFGPGTRLTVT.